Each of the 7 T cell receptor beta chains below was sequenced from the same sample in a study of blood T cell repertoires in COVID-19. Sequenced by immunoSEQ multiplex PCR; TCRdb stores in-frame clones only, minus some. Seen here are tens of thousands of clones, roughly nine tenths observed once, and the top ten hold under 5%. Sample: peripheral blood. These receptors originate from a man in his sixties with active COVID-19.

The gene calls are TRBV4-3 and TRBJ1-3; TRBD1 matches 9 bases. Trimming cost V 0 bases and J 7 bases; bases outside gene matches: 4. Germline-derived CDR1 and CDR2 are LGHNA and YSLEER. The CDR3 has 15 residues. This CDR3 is CASSQDGTGRNTIYF. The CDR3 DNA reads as TGCGCCAGCAGCCAAGACGGGACAGGGCGGAACACCATATATTTT.

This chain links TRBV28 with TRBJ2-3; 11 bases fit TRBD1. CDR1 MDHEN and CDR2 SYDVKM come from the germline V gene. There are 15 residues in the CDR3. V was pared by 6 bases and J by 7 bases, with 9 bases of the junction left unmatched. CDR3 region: CASRTPGQGANTQYF. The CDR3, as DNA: TGTGCCAGCAGGACCCCCGGACAGGGGGCGAATACGCAGTATTTT.

CDR3 residues: CAWSGQGANGYTF. In nucleotides, the CDR3 is TGTGCCTGGAGTGGGCAGGGGGCCAATGGCTACACCTTC. This chain connects TRBV30 to TRBJ1-2; 8 positions match TRBD1. The CDR3 has 13 amino acids. Germline CDR1 is GTSNPN and CDR2 is SVGIG (reference sequence). With 1 base clipped from V and 6 bases from J, the junction kept 4 bases outside the gene matches.

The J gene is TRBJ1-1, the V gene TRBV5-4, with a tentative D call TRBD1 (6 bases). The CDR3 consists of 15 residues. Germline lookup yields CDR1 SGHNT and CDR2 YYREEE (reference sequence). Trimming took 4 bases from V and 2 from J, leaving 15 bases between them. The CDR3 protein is CASSPRGGGNTEAFF. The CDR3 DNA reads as TGTGCCAGCAGCCCCCGCGGGGGGGGCAACACTGAAGCTTTCTTT.

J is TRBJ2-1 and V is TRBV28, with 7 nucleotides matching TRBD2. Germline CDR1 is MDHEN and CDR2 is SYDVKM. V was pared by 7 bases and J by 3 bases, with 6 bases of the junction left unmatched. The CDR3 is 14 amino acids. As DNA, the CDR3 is TGTGCCAGCACCTTAAGCGGGGTCTACAATGAGCAGTTCTTC. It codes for CASTLSGVYNEQFF.

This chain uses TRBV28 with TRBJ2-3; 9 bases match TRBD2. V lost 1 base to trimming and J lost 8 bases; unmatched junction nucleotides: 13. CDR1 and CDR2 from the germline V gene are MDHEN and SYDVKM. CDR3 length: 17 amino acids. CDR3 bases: TGTGCCAGCAGTTTATCAGGCGGGAGGGCCAATTTCGGTACGCAGTATTTT. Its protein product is CASSLSGGRANFGTQYF.

The DNA of the CDR3 is TGTGCCAGCAGCTTCTCCGGGACTAGTACTAATGAGCAGTTCTTC. The encoded protein is CASSFSGTSTNEQFF. The chain couples TRBV7-2 to TRBJ2-1, with TRBD2 matching over 8 bases. This CDR3 has 15 amino acids. Losses at the gene ends were 3 bases for V and 7 bases for J; bases not matched to a gene: 8. Germline values: CDR1 SGHTA, CDR2 FQGNSA.